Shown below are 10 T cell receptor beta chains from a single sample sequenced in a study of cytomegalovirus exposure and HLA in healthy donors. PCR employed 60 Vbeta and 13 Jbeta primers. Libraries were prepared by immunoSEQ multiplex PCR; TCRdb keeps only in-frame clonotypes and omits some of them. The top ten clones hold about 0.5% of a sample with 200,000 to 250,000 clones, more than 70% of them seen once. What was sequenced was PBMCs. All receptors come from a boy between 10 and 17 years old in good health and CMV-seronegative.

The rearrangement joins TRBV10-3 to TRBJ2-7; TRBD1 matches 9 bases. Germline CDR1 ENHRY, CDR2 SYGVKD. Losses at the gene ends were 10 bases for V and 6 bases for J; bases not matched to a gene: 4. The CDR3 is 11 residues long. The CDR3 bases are TGTGCCACGGACAGGGGTGGCGAGCAGTACTTC. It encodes CATDRGGEQYF.

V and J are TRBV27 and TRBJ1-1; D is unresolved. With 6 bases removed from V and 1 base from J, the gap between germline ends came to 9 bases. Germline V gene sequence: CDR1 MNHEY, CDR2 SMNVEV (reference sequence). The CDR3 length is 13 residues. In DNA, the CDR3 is TGTGCCAGCAGGCGAAGCGGGAACACTGAAGCTTTCTTT. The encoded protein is CASRRSGNTEAFF.

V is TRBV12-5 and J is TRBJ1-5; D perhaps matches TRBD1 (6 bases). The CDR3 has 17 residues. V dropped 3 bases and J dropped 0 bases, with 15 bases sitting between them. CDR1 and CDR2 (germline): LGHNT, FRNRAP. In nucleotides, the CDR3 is TGTGCTAGTGGTTTCACCGACAGGACTTATAGCAATCAGCCCCAGCATTTT. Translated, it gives CASGFTDRTYSNQPQHF. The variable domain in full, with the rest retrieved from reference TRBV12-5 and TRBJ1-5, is DARVTQTPRHKVTEMGQEVTMRCQPILGHNTVFWYRQTMMQGLELLAYFRNRAPLDDSGMPKDRFSAEMPDATLATLKIQPSEPRDSAVYFCASGFTDRTYSNQPQHFGDGTRLSIL.

In nucleotides, the CDR3 is TGTGCCAGTCAGGCCGGGGGGCTCGGATACACTGAAGCTTTCTTT. Translated: CASQAGGLGYTEAFF. The genes are TRBV27 and TRBJ1-1; D might be TRBD1 (6 bases). The CDR3 is 15 amino acids. Deletions cut 9 bases from V and 3 bases from J, with 20 bases between. Germline assignment: CDR1 MNHEY and CDR2 SMNVEV (reference sequence).

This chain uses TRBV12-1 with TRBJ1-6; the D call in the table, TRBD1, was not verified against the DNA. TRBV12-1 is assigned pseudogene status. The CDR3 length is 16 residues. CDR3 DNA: TGTGCCAGCAGCTATATGCGGACAGGGGTGGATTCACCCCTCCACTTT. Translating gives CASSYMRTGVDSPLHF.

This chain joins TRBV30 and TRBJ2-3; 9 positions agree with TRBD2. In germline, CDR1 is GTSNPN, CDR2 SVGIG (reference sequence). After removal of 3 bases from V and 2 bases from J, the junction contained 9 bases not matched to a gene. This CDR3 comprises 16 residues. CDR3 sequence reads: CAWRKLAGAVTDTQYF. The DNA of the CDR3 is TGTGCCTGGAGAAAATTAGCGGGAGCGGTCACAGATACGCAGTATTTT.

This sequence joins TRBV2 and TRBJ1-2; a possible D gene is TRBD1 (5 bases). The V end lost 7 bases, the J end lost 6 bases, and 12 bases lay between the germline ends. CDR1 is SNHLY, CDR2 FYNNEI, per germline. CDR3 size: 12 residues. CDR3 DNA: TGTGCCAGCATGGTGCAGGGCGATGGCTACACCTTC. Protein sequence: CASMVQGDGYTF.

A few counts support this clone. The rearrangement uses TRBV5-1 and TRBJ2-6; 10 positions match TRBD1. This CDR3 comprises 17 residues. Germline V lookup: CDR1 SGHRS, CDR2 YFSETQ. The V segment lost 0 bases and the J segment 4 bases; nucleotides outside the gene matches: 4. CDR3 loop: CASSLGQGARGANVLTF. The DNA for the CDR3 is TGCGCCAGCAGCTTGGGACAGGGGGCGCGGGGGGCCAACGTCCTGACTTTC.

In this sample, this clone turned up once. The CDR3 protein is CASSGVDGGARWNTIYF. CDR3 bases: TGTGCCAGCAGTGGGGTCGATGGGGGGGCTAGGTGGAACACCATATATTTT. The gene calls are TRBV6-1 and TRBJ1-3; perhaps TRBD1 as D (6 bases). Per the germline V gene, CDR1 is MNHNS and CDR2 is SASEGT. Deletions cut 4 bases from V and 7 bases from J, with 23 bases between. The CDR3 covers 17 residues.

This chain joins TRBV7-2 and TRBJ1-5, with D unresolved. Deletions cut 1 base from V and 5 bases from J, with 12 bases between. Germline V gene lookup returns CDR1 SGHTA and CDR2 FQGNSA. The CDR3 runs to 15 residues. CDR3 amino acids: CASSLDSSRDQPQHF. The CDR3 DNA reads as TGTGCCAGCAGCTTAGACAGCTCAAGAGATCAGCCCCAGCATTTT.